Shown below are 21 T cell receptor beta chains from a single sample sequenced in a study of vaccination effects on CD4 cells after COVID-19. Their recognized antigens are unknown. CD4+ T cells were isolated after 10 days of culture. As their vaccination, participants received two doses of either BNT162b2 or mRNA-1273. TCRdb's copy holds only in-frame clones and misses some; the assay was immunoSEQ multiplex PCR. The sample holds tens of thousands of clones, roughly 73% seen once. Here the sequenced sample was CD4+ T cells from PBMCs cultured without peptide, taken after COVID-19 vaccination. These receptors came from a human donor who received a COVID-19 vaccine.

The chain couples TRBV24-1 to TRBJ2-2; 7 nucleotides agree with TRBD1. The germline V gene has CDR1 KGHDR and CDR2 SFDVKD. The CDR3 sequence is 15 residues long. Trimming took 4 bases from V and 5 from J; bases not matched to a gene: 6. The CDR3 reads CATSDPGTATGELFF. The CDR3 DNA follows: TGTGCCACCAGTGACCCCGGGACAGCTACCGGGGAGCTGTTTTTT.

The CDR3 sequence: CASSWRTGVGGNTIYF. CDR3 coding DNA: TGTGCCAGCAGTTGGCGGACAGGGGTCGGAGGAAACACCATATATTTT. The chain combines TRBV7-8 with TRBJ1-3, with 9 bases matching TRBD1. The CDR3 runs to 16 residues. Trimming took 6 bases from V and 4 from J; bases not matched to a gene: 10. CDR1 is SGHVS and CDR2 is FQNEAQ in the germline V gene.

The DNA of the CDR3 is TGTGCCAGCAGCTTATCTTATACAGATACGCAGTATTTT. Encoded protein: CASSLSYTDTQYF. The rearrangement uses TRBV7-2 and TRBJ2-3; the D is unclear. Germline CDR1 reads SGHTA; CDR2 reads FQGNSA. The CDR3 contains 13 residues. V lost 2 bases and J 3 bases, leaving 6 bases between the germline ends.

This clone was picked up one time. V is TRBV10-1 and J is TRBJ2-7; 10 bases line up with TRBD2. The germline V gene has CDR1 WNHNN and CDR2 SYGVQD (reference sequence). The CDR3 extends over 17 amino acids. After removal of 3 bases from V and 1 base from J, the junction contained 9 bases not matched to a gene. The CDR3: CASSERLAGVYSYEQYV. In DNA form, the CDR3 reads TGCGCCAGCAGTGAAAGGCTAGCGGGGGTGTATTCCTACGAGCAGTACGTC.

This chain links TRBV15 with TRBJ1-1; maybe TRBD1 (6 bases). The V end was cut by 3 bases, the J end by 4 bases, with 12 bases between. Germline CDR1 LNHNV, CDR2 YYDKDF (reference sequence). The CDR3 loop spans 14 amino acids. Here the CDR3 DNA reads TGTGCCACCAGCAGCTACAGGGTGGCCACTGAAGCTTTCTTT. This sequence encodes CATSSYRVATEAFF.

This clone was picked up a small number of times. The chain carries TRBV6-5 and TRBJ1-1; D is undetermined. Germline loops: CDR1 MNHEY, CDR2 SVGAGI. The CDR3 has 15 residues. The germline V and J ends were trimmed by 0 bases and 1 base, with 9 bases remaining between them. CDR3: CASSYSTITNTEAFF. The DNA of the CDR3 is TGTGCCAGCAGTTACTCGACCATTACGAACACTGAAGCTTTCTTT.

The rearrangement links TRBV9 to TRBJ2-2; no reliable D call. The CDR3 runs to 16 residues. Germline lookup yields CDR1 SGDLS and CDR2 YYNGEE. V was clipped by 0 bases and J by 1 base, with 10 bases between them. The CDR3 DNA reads TGTGCCAGCAGCGTAGGGCAGCTATGGAACACCGGGGAGCTGTTTTTT. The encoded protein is CASSVGQLWNTGELFF.

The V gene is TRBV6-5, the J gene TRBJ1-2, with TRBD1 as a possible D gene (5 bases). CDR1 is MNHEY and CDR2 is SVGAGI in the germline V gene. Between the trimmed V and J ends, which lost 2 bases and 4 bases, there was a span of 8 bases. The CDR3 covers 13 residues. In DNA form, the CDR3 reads TGTGCCAGCAGTTACCCTGGGGGCTATGGCTACACCTTC. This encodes CASSYPGGYGYTF.

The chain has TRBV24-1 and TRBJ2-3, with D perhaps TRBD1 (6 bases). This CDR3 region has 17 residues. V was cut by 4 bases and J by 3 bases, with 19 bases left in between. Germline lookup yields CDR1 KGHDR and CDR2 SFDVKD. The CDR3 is CATSDRLQGTGTDTQYF. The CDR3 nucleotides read TGTGCCACCAGTGACCGTCTACAGGGAACGGGTACAGATACGCAGTATTTT.

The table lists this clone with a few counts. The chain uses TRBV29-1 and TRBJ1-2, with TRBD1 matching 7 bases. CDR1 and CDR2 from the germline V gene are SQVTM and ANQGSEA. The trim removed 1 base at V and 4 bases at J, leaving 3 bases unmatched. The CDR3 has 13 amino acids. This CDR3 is CSVEAGTVYGYTF. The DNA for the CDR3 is TGCAGCGTTGAAGCCGGGACAGTCTATGGCTACACCTTC. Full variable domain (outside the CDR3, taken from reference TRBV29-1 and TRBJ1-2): SAVISQKPSRDICQRGTSLTIQCQVDSQVTMMFWYRQQPGQSLTLIATANQGSEATYESGFVIDKFPISRPNLTFSTLTVSNMSPEDSSIYLCSVEAGTVYGYTFGSGTRLTVV.

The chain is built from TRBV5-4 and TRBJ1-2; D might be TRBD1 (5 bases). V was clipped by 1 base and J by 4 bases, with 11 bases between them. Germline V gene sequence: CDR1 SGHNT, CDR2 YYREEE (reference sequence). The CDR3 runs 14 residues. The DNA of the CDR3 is TGTGCCAGCAGCTTGAGCCAGGGAAGCTATGGCTACACCTTC. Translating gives CASSLSQGSYGYTF.

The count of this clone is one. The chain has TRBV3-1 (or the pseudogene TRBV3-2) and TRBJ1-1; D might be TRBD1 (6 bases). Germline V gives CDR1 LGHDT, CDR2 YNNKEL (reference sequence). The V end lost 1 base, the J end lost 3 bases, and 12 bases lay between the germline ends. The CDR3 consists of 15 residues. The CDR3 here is CASSQGPRGHTEAFF. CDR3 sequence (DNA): TGTGCCAGCAGCCAAGGGCCCCGGGGGCACACTGAAGCTTTCTTT.

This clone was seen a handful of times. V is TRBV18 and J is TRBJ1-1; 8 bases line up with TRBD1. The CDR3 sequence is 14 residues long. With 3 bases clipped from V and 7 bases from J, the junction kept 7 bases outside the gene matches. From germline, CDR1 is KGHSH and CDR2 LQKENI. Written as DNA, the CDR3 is TGTGCCAGCTCACCGGTCAGGGGGCAGGGTGAAGCTTTCTTT. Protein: CASSPVRGQGEAFF.

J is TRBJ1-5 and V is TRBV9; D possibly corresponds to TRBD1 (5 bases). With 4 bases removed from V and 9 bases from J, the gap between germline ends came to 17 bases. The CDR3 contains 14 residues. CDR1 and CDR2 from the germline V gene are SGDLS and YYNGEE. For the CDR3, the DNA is TGTGCCAGCAGCTTGAGGGGTTTTGGGTCGCCCCAGCATTTT. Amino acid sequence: CASSLRGFGSPQHF.

CDR3 DNA: TGTGCCAGCAGCCCAGAGTTGGGGGTTAGCAATCAGCCCCAGCATTTT. Translation: CASSPELGVSNQPQHF. The chain joins TRBV28 to TRBJ1-5; TRBD1 is a possible D gene (5 bases). CDR1 is MDHEN and CDR2 is SYDVKM in the germline V gene. CDR3 length equals 16 residues. V was shortened by 6 bases and J by 0 bases, with 15 bases between the two germline ends.

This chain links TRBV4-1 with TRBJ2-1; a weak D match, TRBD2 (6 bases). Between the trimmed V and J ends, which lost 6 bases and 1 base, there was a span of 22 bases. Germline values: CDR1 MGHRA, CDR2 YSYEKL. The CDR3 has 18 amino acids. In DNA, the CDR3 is TGCGCCAGCAGACTCTTTTGGGGTGCGGGAATGTCCTACAATGAGCAGTTCTTC. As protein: CASRLFWGAGMSYNEQFF.

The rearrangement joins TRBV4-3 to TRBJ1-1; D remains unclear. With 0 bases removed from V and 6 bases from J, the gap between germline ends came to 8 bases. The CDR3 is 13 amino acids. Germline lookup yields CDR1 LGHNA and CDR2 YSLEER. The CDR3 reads CASSQDVEAEAFF. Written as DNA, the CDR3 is TGCGCCAGCAGCCAAGATGTGGAGGCTGAAGCTTTCTTT.

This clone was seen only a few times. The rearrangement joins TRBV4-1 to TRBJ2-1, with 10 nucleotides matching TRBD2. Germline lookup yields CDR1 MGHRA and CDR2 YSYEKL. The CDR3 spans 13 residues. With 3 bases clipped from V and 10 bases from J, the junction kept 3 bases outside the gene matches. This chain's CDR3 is CASSQLTSGEQFF. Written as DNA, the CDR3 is TGCGCCAGCAGCCAGCTGACTAGCGGGGAGCAGTTCTTC.

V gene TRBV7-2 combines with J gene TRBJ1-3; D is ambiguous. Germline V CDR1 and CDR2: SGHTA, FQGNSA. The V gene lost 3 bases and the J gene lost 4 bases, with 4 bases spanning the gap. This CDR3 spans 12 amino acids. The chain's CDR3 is CASSFEGNTIYF. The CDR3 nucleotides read TGTGCCAGCAGCTTTGAAGGAAACACCATATATTTT.

The CDR3 DNA reads TGTGCCAGCAGCTTGGGAAGGCCGACAGTTGACGAGCAGTACGTC. Amino acid sequence: CASSLGRPTVDEQYV. The V call is TRBV5-6, the J call TRBJ2-7; D may be TRBD1 (5 bases). CDR3 length equals 15 residues. Germline assignment: CDR1 SGHDT and CDR2 YYEEEE. Between the trimmed V and J ends, which lost 0 bases and 5 bases, there was a span of 15 bases.

The CDR3 coding sequence is TGCGCCAGCAGCTTGTGGCCCGGGATACTCACCGGGGAGCTGTTTTTT. Translated, it gives CASSLWPGILTGELFF. This chain joins TRBV5-1 and TRBJ2-2, with TRBD2 as a possible D gene (5 bases). V was cut by 1 base and J by 4 bases, with 14 bases left in between. Germline V gene lookup returns CDR1 SGHRS and CDR2 YFSETQ. The CDR3 loop spans 16 amino acids.